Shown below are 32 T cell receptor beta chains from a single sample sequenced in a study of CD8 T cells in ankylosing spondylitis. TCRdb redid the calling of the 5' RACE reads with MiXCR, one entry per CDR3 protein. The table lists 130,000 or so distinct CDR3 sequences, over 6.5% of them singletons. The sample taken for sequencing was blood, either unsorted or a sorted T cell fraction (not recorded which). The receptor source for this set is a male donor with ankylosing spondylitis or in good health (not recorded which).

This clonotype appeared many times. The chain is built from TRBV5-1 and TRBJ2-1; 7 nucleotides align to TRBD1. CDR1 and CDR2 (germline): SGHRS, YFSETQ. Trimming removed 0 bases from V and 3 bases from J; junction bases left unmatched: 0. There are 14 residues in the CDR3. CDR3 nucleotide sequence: TGCGCCAGCAGCTTGGGACAGGGCTACAATGAGCAGTTCTTC. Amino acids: CASSLGQGYNEQFF. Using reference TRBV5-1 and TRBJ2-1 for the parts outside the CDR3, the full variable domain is KAGVTQTPRYLIKTRGQQVTLSCSPISGHRSVSWYQQTPGQGLQFLFEYFSETQRNKGNFPGRFSGRQFSNSRSEMNVSTLELGDSALYLCASSLGQGYNEQFFGPGTRLTVL.

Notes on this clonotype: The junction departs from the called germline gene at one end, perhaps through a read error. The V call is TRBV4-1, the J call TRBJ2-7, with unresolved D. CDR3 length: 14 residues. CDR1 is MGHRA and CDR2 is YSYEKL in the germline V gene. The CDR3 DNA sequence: TGCGCCAGAAGCCAAGGGTGGGCCTCCTACGAGCAGTACTTC. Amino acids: CARSQGWASYEQYF.

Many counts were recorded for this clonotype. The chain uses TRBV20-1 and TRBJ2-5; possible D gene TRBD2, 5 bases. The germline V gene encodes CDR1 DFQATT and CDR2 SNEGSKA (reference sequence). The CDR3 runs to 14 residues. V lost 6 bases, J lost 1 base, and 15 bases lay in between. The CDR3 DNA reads TGCAGTGCGCCCTCCCCCGGGATCCAAGAGACCCAGTACTTC. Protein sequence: CSAPSPGIQETQYF.

CDR3 DNA: TGTGCCAGCAGCCGGACAGAAGACGTCAGTTCCAAGTCCCGGGCCTACGAGCAGTACTTC. Translation: CASSRTEDVSSKSRAYEQYF. This chain uses TRBV13 with TRBJ2-7, with D perhaps matching TRBD1 (6 bases). Germline lookup yields CDR1 PRHDT and CDR2 FYEKMQ (reference sequence). Trimming cost V 5 bases and J 2 bases, with 31 bases left between them. The CDR3 totals 20 residues.

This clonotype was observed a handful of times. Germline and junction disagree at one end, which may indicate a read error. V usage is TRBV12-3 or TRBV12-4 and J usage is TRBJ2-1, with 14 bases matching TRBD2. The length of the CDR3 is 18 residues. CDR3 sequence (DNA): TGTGCCTGCAGTACCGGGACTAGCGGGGGCCCGGTGGGCAATGAGCAGTTCTTC. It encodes CACSTGTSGGPVGNEQFF.

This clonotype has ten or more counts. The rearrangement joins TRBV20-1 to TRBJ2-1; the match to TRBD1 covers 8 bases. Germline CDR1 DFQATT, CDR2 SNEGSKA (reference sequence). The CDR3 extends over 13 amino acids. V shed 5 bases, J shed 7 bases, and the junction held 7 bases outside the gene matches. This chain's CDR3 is CSALATGDNEQFF. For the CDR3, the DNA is TGCAGTGCTCTGGCGACAGGGGATAATGAGCAGTTCTTC.

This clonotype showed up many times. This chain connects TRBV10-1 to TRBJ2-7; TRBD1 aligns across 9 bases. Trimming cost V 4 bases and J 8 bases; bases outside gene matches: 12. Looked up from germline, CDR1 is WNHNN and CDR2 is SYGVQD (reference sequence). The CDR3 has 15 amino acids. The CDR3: CASSVNRDRDEKQYF. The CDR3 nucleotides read TGCGCCAGCAGTGTGAACCGGGACAGGGATGAAAAGCAGTACTTC.

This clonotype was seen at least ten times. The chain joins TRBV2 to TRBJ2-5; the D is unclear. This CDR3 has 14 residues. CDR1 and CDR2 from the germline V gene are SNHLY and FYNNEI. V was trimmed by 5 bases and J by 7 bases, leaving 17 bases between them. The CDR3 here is CASSRRAQDGTQYF. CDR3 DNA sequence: TGTGCCAGCAGTCGACGGGCCCAAGATGGGACCCAGTACTTC.

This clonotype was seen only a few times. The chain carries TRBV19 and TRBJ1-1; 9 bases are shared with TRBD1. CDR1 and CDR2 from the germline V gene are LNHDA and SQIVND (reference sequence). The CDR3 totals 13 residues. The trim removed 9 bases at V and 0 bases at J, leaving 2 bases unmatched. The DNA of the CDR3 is TGTGCCAGCCGGACAGGGGTGAACACTGAAGCTTTCTTT. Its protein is CASRTGVNTEAFF.

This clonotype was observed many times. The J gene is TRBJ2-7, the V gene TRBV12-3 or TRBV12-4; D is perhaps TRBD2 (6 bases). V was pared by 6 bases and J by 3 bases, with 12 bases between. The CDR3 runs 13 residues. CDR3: CASRYRDFYEQYF. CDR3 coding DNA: TGTGCCAGCAGGTACCGGGACTTCTACGAGCAGTACTTC.

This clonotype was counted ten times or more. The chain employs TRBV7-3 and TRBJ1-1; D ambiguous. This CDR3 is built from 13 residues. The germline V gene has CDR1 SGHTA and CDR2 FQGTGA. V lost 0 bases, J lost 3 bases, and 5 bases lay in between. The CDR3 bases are TGTGCCAGCAGCTTAACAGATGACACTGAAGCTTTCTTT. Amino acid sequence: CASSLTDDTEAFF.

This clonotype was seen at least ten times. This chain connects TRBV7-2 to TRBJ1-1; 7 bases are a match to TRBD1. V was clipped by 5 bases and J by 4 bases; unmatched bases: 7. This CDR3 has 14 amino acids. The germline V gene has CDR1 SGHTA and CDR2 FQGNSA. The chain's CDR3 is CASSANRGGTEAFF. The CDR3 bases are TGTGCCAGCAGCGCCAACAGGGGAGGCACTGAAGCTTTCTTT.

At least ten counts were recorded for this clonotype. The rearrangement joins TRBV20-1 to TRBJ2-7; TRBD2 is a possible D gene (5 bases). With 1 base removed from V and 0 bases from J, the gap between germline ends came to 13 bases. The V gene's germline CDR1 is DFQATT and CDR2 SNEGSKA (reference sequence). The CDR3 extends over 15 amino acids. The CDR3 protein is CSARGTPRSSYEQYF. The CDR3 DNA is TGCAGTGCTAGAGGGACTCCAAGGAGCTCCTACGAGCAGTACTTC.

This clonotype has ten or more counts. CDR3 loop: CASFGDTQYF. Written as DNA, the CDR3 is TGTGCCAGCTTTGGAGATACGCAGTATTTT. The V call is TRBV11-2, the J call TRBJ2-3; D not resolved. V lost 8 bases, J lost 5 bases, and 5 bases lay in between. The CDR3 is made up of 10 amino acids. In germline, CDR1 is SGHAT, CDR2 FQNNGV. Together with reference TRBV11-2 and TRBJ2-3, the CDR3 gives the full variable domain: EAGVAQSPRYKIIEKRQSVAFWCNPISGHATLYWYQQILGQGPKLLIQFQNNGVVDDSQLPKDRFSAERLKGVDSTLKIQPAKLEDSAVYLCASFGDTQYFGPGTRLTVL.

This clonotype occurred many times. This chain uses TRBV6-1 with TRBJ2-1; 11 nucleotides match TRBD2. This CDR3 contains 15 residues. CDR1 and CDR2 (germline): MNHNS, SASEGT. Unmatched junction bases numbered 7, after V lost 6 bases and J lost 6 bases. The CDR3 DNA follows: TGTGCCAGCAGCTTGACCGGGACTAGCGGCAATGAGCAGTTCTTC. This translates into CASSLTGTSGNEQFF.

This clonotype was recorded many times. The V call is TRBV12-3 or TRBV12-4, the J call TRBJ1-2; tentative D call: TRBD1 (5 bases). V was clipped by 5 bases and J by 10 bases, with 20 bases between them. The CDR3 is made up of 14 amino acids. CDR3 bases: TGTGCCAGCAGTCGAACCGGGACGGCCCAGCACTACACCTTC. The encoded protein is CASSRTGTAQHYTF.

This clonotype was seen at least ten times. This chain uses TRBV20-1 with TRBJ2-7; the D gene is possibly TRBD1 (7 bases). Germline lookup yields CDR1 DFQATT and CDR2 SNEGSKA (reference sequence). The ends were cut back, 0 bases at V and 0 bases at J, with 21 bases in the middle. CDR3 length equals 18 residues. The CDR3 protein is CSARDPQGGFPSSYEQYF. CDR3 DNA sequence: TGCAGTGCTAGAGATCCCCAGGGGGGCTTCCCGAGCTCCTACGAGCAGTACTTC.

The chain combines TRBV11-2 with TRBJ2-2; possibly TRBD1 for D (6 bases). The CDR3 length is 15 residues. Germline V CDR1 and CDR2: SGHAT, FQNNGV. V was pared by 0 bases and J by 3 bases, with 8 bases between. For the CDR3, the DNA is TGTGCCAGCAGCTTAGAAACAGGGTACACCGGGGAGCTGTTTTTT. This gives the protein CASSLETGYTGELFF.

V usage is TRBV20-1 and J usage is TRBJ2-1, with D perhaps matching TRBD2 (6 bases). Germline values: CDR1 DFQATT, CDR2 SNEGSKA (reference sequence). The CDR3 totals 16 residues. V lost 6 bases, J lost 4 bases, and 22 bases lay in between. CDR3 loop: CSAKGWRGNLYNEQFF. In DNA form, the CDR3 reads TGCAGTGCCAAGGGATGGCGGGGTAACCTTTACAATGAGCAGTTCTTC.

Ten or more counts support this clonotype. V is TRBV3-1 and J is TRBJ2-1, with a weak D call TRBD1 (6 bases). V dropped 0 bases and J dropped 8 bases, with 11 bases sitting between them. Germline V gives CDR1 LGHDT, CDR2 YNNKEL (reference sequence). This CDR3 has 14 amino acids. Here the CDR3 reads CASSQDRGSDEQFF. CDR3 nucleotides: TGTGCCAGCAGCCAAGACAGGGGTAGTGATGAGCAGTTCTTC.

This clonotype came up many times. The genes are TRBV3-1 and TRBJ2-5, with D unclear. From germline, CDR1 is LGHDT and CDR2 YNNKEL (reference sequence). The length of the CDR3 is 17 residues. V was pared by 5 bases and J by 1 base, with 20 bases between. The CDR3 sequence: CASSTISIRPSQETQYF. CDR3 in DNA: TGTGCCAGCAGCACCATAAGCATCCGGCCCAGCCAAGAGACCCAGTACTTC.

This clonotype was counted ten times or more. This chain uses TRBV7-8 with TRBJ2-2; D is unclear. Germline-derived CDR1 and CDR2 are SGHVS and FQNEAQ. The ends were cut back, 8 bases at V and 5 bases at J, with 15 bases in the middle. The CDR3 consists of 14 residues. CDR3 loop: CASGGSTYTGELFF. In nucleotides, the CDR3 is TGTGCCAGCGGTGGCAGCACGTATACCGGGGAGCTGTTTTTT.

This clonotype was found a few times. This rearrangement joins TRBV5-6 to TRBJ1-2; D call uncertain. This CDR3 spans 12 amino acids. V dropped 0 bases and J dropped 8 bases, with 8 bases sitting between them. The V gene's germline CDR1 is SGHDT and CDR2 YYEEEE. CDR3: CASSLGATGYTF. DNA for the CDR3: TGTGCCAGCAGCTTGGGGGCGACGGGCTACACCTTC.

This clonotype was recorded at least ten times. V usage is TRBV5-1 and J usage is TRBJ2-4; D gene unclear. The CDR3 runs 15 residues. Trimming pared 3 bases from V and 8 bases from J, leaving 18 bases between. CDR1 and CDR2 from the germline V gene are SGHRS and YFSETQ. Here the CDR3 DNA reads TGCGCCAGCAGCTCCCTGGGTAGTTTCGGAGACATTCAGTACTTC. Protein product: CASSSLGSFGDIQYF.

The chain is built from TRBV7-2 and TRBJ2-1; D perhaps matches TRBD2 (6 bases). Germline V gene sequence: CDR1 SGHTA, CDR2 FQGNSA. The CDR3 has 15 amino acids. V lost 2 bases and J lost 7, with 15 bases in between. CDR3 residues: CASSLWASADNEQFF. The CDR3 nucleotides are TGTGCCAGCAGCTTATGGGCTAGCGCCGATAATGAGCAGTTCTTC. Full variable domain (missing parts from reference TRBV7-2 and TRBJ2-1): GAGVSQSPSNKVTEKGKDVELRCDPISGHTALYWYRQSLGQGLEFLIYFQGNSAPDKSGLPSDRFSAERTGGSVSTLTIQRTQQEDSAVYLCASSLWASADNEQFFGPGTRLTVL.

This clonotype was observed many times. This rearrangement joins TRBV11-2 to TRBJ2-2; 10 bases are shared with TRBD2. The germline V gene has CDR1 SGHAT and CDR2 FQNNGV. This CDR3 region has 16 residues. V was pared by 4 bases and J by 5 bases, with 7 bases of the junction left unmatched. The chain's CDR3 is CASSSLAGVTTGELFF. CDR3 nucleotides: TGTGCCAGCAGCTCCCTAGCGGGGGTAACGACCGGGGAGCTGTTTTTT.

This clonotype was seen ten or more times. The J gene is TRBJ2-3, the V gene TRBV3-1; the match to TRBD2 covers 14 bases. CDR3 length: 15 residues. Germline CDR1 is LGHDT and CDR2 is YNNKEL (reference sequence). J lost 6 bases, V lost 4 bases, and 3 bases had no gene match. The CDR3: CASSPTSGGADTQYF. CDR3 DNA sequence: TGTGCCAGCAGCCCGACTAGCGGGGGGGCCGATACGCAGTATTTT.

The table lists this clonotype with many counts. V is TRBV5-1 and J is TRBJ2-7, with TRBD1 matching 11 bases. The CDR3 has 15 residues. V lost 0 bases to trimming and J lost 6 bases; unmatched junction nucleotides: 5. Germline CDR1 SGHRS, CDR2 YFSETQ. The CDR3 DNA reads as TGCGCCAGCAGCTTGGCAGGGGGACAGGGGGGCGAGCAGTACTTC. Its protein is CASSLAGGQGGEQYF. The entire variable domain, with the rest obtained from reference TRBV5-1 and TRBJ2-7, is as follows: KAGVTQTPRYLIKTRGQQVTLSCSPISGHRSVSWYQQTPGQGLQFLFEYFSETQRNKGNFPGRFSGRQFSNSRSEMNVSTLELGDSALYLCASSLAGGQGGEQYFGPGTRLTVT.

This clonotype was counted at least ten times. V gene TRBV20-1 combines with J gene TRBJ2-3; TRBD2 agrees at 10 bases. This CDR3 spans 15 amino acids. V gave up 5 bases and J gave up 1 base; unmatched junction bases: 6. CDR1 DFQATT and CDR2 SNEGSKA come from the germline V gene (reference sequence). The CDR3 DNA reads TGCAGTGCTGGGGCTAGCGGGAGAGGCACAGATACGCAGTATTTT. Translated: CSAGASGRGTDTQYF.

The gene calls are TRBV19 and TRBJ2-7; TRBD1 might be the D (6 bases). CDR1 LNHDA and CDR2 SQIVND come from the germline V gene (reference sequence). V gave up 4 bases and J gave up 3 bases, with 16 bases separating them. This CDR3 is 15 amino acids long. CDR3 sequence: CASSTTGPTIYEQYF. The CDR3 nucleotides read TGTGCCAGTAGTACCACAGGGCCCACTATCTACGAGCAGTACTTC.

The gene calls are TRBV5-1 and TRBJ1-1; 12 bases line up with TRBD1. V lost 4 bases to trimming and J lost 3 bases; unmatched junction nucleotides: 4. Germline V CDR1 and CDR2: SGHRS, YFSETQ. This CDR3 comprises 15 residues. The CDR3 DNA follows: TGCGCCAGCAGCGGGACAGGGGGCCTATACACTGAAGCTTTCTTT. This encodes CASSGTGGLYTEAFF.

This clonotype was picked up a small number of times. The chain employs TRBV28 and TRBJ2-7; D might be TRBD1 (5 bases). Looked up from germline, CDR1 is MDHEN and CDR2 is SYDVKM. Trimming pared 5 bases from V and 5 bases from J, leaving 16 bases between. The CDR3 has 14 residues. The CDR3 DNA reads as TGTGCCAGCAGTCCTAGGACGACCAGGGACGAGCAGTACTTC. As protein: CASSPRTTRDEQYF.